These 22 T cell receptor beta chains originate from one sample sequenced in a study of T cell changes during pregnancy in multiple sclerosis. Some clones are missing from TCRdb's copy, which holds only in-frame ones; the method was immunoSEQ multiplex PCR. Here the sample spans around 72,000 clones, 85% to 95% being singletons. Sequencing was performed on CD4+ T cells from peripheral blood mononuclear cells, taken before pregnancy. The origin of the receptors is a female donor with multiple sclerosis, enrolled in a pregnancy study.

The chain has TRBV5-1 and TRBJ1-2, with D possibly matching TRBD1 (5 bases). This CDR3 has 13 amino acids. The germline CDR1 and CDR2 sequences are SGHRS and YFSETQ. V lost 1 base to trimming and J lost 6 bases, with 10 bases between them. The CDR3 DNA follows: TGCGCCAGCAGCTTGAGGGGTCTGGATGGCTACACCTTC. Residues: CASSLRGLDGYTF.

The J gene is TRBJ1-2, the V gene TRBV4-1, with a possible D match to TRBD1 (6 bases). V lost 3 bases and J 2 bases, leaving 16 bases between the germline ends. The CDR3 totals 16 residues. The germline V gene encodes CDR1 MGHRA and CDR2 YSYEKL. The CDR3 region has the DNA TGCGCCAGCAGCCATCTTGGGACACAGACAAACTATGGCTACACCTTC. Amino acid sequence: CASSHLGTQTNYGYTF.

The CDR3 DNA reads as TGTGCCAGCAGTGTCGCAGGACGGACGGGGAGTGGCTACACCTTC. Protein: CASSVAGRTGSGYTF. V and J are TRBV9 and TRBJ1-2; D is unresolved. V gave up 5 bases and J gave up 7 bases, with 21 bases separating them. In germline, CDR1 is SGDLS, CDR2 YYNGEE. This CDR3 has 15 residues.

For the CDR3, the DNA is TGTGCCAGCACCATATCGGGGGTGACCTATGGCTACACCTTC. This codes for CASTISGVTYGYTF. The V and J genes are TRBV5-5 and TRBJ1-2; weak D call: TRBD1 (5 bases). The V end lost 6 bases, the J end lost 4 bases, and 16 bases lay between the germline ends. Germline loops: CDR1 SGHKS, CDR2 YYEKEE (reference sequence). This CDR3 region has 14 residues.

This chain links TRBV28 with TRBJ2-7; 7 bases agree with TRBD2. After removal of 4 bases from V and 4 bases from J, the junction contained 10 bases not matched to a gene. The germline V gene has CDR1 MDHEN and CDR2 SYDVKM. The CDR3 totals 15 residues. DNA of the CDR3: TGTGCCAGCAGTTCGAGCTCTAGCGGAATGTACGAGCAGTACTTC. Translation gives CASSSSSSGMYEQYF.

The rearrangement links TRBV2 to TRBJ2-2; 9 nucleotides align to TRBD2. The CDR3 is made up of 15 amino acids. CDR1 is SNHLY, CDR2 FYNNEI, per germline. The J segment lost 4 bases and the V segment lost 6 bases, leaving 6 bases of the junction unmatched. CDR3 in DNA: TGTGCCAGCAGGGCTAGCGGGACATTCACCGGGGAGCTGTTTTTT. It encodes CASRASGTFTGELFF. Supplemented by reference TRBV2 and TRBJ2-2, the full variable domain reads EPEVTQTPSHQVTQMGQEVILRCVPISNHLYFYWYRQILGQKVEFLVSFYNNEISEKSEIFDDQFSVERPDGSNFTLKIRSTKLEDSAMYFCASRASGTFTGELFFGEGSRLTVL.

The rearrangement joins TRBV6-5 to TRBJ2-1, with 7 bases matching TRBD2. Trimming removed 4 bases from V and 6 bases from J; junction bases left unmatched: 9. The CDR3 extends over 15 amino acids. Germline lookup yields CDR1 MNHEY and CDR2 SVGAGI. The CDR3 here is CASSSRAGPGNEQFF. The CDR3 DNA reads as TGTGCCAGCAGTTCGCGAGCGGGACCAGGCAATGAGCAGTTCTTC.

The chain recombines TRBV6-5 with TRBJ2-7, with 10 bases that match TRBD2. Germline CDR1 is MNHEY and CDR2 is SVGAGI. Germline trimming cut 5 bases from V and 5 bases from J; bases unmatched to any gene: 3. This CDR3 spans 13 amino acids. The CDR3 sequence is CASSRSGRDEQYF. CDR3 sequence (DNA): TGTGCCAGCAGTCGAAGCGGGAGGGACGAGCAGTACTTC.

The chain carries TRBV6-6 and TRBJ1-1; D is unresolved. Germline V gives CDR1 MNHNY, CDR2 SVGAGI (reference sequence). The ends were cut back, 7 bases at V and 6 bases at J, with 12 bases in the middle. The CDR3 length is 12 residues. The CDR3, as DNA: TGTGCCAGCACCCGTGGGCTGGCTGAAGCTTTCTTT. This gives the protein CASTRGLAEAFF.

This chain joins TRBV9 and TRBJ2-1, with 11 positions matching TRBD2. CDR3 length: 16 amino acids. Germline V gene data show CDR1 as SGDLS and CDR2 as YYNGEE. After removal of 0 bases from V and 7 bases from J, the junction contained 6 bases not matched to a gene. DNA for the CDR3: TGTGCCAGCAGCGTAGGCGCTAGCGGGAGGTATAATGAGCAGTTCTTC. Residues: CASSVGASGRYNEQFF.

The CDR3, as DNA: TGTGCCAGTAGTATCTTGGGACTAGCGGGAGAGGTCTACAATGAGCAGTTCTTC. Protein: CASSILGLAGEVYNEQFF. The rearrangement links TRBV19 to TRBJ2-1, with 14 bases matching TRBD2. The CDR3 is 18 residues long. The junction had 7 bases not matched to a gene; V was cut back by 3 bases and J by 3 bases. Germline lookup yields CDR1 LNHDA and CDR2 SQIVND (reference sequence).

Many counts were recorded for this clone. The rearrangement links TRBV4-1 to TRBJ1-1; 7 bases are shared with TRBD1. Germline lookup yields CDR1 MGHRA and CDR2 YSYEKL. With V trimmed by 1 base and J by 4 bases, 6 bases remained unmatched. The CDR3 extends over 15 amino acids. In DNA form, the CDR3 reads TGCGCCAGCAGCCAAGCAGGGGGGCTCGGCACTGAAGCTTTCTTT. Translated: CASSQAGGLGTEAFF.

V usage is TRBV7-2 and J usage is TRBJ2-5; 8 positions agree with TRBD2. Per germline, CDR1 SGHTA and CDR2 FQGNSA. V trimming: 5 bases; J trimming: 5 bases; junction bases outside the gene matches: 10. The CDR3 extends over 15 amino acids. CDR3 coding DNA: TGTGCCAGCAGCCCCCCGGGGGGGCGCGGGGAGACCCAGTACTTC. Protein sequence: CASSPPGGRGETQYF.

The gene calls are TRBV10-3 and TRBJ1-5, with 7 bases lining up with TRBD1. Germline values: CDR1 ENHRY, CDR2 SYGVKD. V dropped 3 bases and J dropped 3; count of bases not matched to a gene: 5. CDR3 length equals 15 residues. DNA of the CDR3: TGTGCCATCAGTGAAGGGCAGGGGGACAATCAGCCCCAGCATTTT. As protein: CAISEGQGDNQPQHF.

This chain uses TRBV2 with TRBJ1-1, with D possibly being TRBD1 (6 bases). V was trimmed by 6 bases and J by 5 bases, leaving 13 bases between them. The CDR3 has 13 amino acids. Germline V lookup: CDR1 SNHLY, CDR2 FYNNEI. Here the CDR3 DNA reads TGTGCCAGCAGCCTCGGGGGGCGAACTGAAGCTTTCTTT. Translated, it gives CASSLGGRTEAFF.

The sample holds one count of this clone. The J gene is TRBJ2-5, the V gene TRBV19, with D unclear. In germline, CDR1 is LNHDA, CDR2 SQIVND (reference sequence). The CDR3 consists of 13 residues. V shed 1 base and J shed 2 bases, with 5 bases lying between them. The CDR3 region has the DNA TGTGCCAGTAGTATAGCCCAACAAGAGACCCAGTACTTC. Translating gives CASSIAQQETQYF.

The J gene is TRBJ2-1, the V gene TRBV10-3, with a possible D match to TRBD2 (5 bases). V was shortened by 5 bases and J by 5 bases, with 13 bases between the two germline ends. The V gene's germline CDR1 is ENHRY and CDR2 SYGVKD. The CDR3 is made up of 14 amino acids. The CDR3 here is CAISFYGSNNEQFF. Written as DNA, the CDR3 is TGTGCCATCAGTTTCTATGGGAGTAACAATGAGCAGTTCTTC.

The rearrangement uses TRBV27 and TRBJ1-5; the match to TRBD1 covers 8 bases. V shed 6 bases, J shed 4 bases, and the junction held 8 bases outside the gene matches. Per germline, CDR1 MNHEY and CDR2 SMNVEV (reference sequence). This CDR3 has 15 amino acids. The DNA of the CDR3 is TGTGCCAGCAGCTACGACAGGGGAGGAAATCAGCCCCAGCATTTT. Protein: CASSYDRGGNQPQHF.

The V and J genes are TRBV2 and TRBJ2-7; 7 positions agree with TRBD1. Germline values: CDR1 SNHLY, CDR2 FYNNEI. The CDR3 runs 12 residues. J gave up 9 bases and V 6 bases, and 8 bases lay outside the gene matches. CDR3 nucleotides: TGTGCCAGCAGAGATAACAGGGACAGGCAGTACTTC. This encodes CASRDNRDRQYF.

The chain has TRBV2 and TRBJ2-1, with D possibly matching TRBD2 (5 bases). The germline V gene has CDR1 SNHLY and CDR2 FYNNEI. The CDR3 is 11 residues long. For the CDR3, the DNA is TGTGCTGGAGGCTTACACAATGAGCAGTTCTTC. Translated: CAGGLHNEQFF.

V gene TRBV6-1 combines with J gene TRBJ1-2, with 8 nucleotides matching TRBD1. CDR1 and CDR2 (germline): MNHNS, SASEGT. CDR3 size: 14 residues. The V gene end was trimmed by 4 bases and the J gene end by 10 bases; junction bases not matched to a gene: 11. The CDR3 protein is CASSGQDRVGDYTF. The CDR3, as DNA: TGTGCCAGCAGTGGTCAGGACAGGGTAGGAGACTACACCTTC.

The CDR3 bases are TGCGCCAGCAGCTTGGGAATGGGGAGAAATTCACCCCTCCACTTT. This gives the protein CASSLGMGRNSPLHF. J is TRBJ1-6 and V is TRBV5-1; D is undetermined. The length of the CDR3 is 15 residues. Germline V CDR1 and CDR2: SGHRS, YFSETQ. V was clipped by 0 bases and J by 7 bases, with 11 bases between them.